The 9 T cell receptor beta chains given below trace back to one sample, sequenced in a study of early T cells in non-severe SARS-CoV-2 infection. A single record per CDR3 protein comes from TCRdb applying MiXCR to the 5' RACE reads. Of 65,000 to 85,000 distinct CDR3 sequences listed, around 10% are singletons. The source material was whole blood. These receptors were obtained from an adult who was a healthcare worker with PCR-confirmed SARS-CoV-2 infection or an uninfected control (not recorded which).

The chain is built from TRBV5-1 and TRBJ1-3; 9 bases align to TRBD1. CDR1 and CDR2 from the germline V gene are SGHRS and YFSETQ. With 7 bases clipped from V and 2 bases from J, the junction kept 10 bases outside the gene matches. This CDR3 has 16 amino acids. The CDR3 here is CASGAGTGFAGNTIYF. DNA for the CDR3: TGCGCCAGCGGGGCCGGGACAGGGTTCGCTGGAAACACCATATATTTT.

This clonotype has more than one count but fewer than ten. CDR3 sequence (DNA): TGTGCCAGCAGTTCCCGCAGGGGGTTTGAGACCCAGTACTTC. It encodes CASSSRRGFETQYF. J is TRBJ2-5 and V is TRBV27, with 7 bases lining up with TRBD1. The V gene's germline CDR1 is MNHEY and CDR2 SMNVEV (reference sequence). V shed 4 bases and J 5 bases; nucleotides not matched to a gene: 7. CDR3 length: 14 amino acids.

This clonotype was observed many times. As DNA, the CDR3 is TGTGCCAGTAGTCCCGGGACCTCCTACGAGCAGTACTTC. The encoded protein is CASSPGTSYEQYF. J is TRBJ2-7 and V is TRBV19, with D perhaps TRBD1 or TRBD2 (5 bases each). V lost 5 bases, J lost 0 bases, and 8 bases lay in between. The CDR3 runs to 13 residues. CDR1 is LNHDA and CDR2 is SQIVND in the germline V gene (reference sequence).

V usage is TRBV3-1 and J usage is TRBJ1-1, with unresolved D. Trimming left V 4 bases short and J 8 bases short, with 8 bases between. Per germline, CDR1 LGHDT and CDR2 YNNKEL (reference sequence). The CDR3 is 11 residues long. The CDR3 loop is CASSRSGEAFF. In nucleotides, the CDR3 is TGTGCCAGCAGCCGTAGCGGCGAAGCTTTCTTT.

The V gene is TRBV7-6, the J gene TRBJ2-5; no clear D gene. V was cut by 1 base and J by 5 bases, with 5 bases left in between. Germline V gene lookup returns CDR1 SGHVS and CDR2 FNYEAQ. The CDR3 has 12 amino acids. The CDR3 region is CASSLVIETQYF. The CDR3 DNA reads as TGTGCCAGCAGCTTAGTAATTGAGACCCAGTACTTC.

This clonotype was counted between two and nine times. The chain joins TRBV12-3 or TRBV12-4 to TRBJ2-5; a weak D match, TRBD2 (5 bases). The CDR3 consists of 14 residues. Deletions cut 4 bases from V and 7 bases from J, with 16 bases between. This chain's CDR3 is CASSSGDFTGTQYF. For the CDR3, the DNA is TGTGCCAGCAGTTCCGGGGATTTTACGGGGACCCAGTACTTC.

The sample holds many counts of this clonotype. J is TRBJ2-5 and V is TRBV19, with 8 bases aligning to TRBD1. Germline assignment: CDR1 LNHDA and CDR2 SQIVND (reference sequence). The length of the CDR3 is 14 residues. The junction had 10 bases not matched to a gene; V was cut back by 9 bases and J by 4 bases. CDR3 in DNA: TGTGCCAGCCGTACCGGACAGGGAACAGAGACCCAGTACTTC. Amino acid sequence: CASRTGQGTETQYF.

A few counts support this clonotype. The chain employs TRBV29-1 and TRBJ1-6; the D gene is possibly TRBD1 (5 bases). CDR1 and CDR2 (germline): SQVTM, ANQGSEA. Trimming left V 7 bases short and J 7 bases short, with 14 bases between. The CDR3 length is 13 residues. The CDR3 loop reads CSAGAGRNSPLHF. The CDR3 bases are TGCAGCGCCGGGGCAGGGCGAAATTCACCCCTCCACTTT.

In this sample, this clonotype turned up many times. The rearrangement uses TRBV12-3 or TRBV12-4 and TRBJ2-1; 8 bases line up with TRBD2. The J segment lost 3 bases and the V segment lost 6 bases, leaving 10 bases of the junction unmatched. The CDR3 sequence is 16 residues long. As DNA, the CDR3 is TGTGCCAGCAGACCCCTGGGCGGGGGGATCTACAATGAGCAGTTCTTC. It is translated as CASRPLGGGIYNEQFF.